A selection of T cell receptor beta chains follows, all from one sample in a study of T cell responses to AZD1222 COVID-19 vaccine. Sequencing used immunoSEQ multiplex PCR; TCRdb keeps in-frame clones, though not all of them. The data contain about 140,000 clones, 88% of them seen just once; the ten biggest clones take up 4.5% to 5.5%. The sample was peripheral blood, taken 28 days after the second dose of the MenACWY control vaccine. The receptors were sampled from an adult who received the MenACWY meningococcal vaccine as a control. Both conserved end residues are part of each CDR3. Fields, in order: J gene, V gene, D gene, clone size, CDR3 protein, CDR3 DNA. The D gene is left open where the match is weak. Not every row has a clone size; where given, it reads once, few, many or a size class.

J gene: TRBJ2-2; V gene: TRBV6-5; D gene: TRBD2; clone size: .; CDR3 protein: CASMGTSGTTGELFF; CDR3 DNA: TGTGCCAGCATGGGGACTAGCGGGACCACCGGGGAGCTGTTTTTT
J gene: TRBJ2-7; V gene: TRBV7-8; D gene: .; clone size: .; CDR3 protein: CASKQGQSSYEQYF; CDR3 DNA: TGTGCCAGCAAACAGGGCCAAAGCTCCTACGAGCAGTACTTC
J gene: TRBJ1-5; V gene: TRBV10-2; D gene: .; clone size: .; CDR3 protein: CASSDEVGVQPQHF; CDR3 DNA: TGCGCCAGCAGTGATGAGGTGGGGGTTCAGCCCCAGCATTTT
J gene: TRBJ1-2; V gene: TRBV5-1; D gene: TRBD1; clone size: once; CDR3 protein: CASSPDYLGGGNSQRGYTF; CDR3 DNA: TGCGCCAGCAGCCCGGACTACCTAGGGGGCGGGAATTCCCAGCGGGGCTACACCTTC
J gene: TRBJ1-6; V gene: TRBV19; D gene: .; clone size: .; CDR3 protein: CASSMEGLSRSPLHF; CDR3 DNA: TGTGCCAGTAGTATGGAGGGGTTGAGTAGATCACCCCTCCACTTT
J gene: TRBJ2-5; V gene: TRBV30; D gene: .; clone size: few; CDR3 protein: CAWSSTAETQYF; CDR3 DNA: TGTGCCTGGAGTTCGACGGCAGAGACCCAGTACTTC
J gene: TRBJ2-6; V gene: TRBV19; D gene: .; clone size: .; CDR3 protein: CASSMLGTGANVLTF; CDR3 DNA: TGTGCCAGTAGTATGTTGGGAACTGGGGCCAACGTCCTGACTTTC
J gene: TRBJ2-7; V gene: TRBV2; D gene: .; clone size: .; CDR3 protein: CASTNGLIREQYF; CDR3 DNA: TGTGCCAGCACGAACGGACTGATACGCGAGCAGTACTTC
J gene: TRBJ1-5; V gene: TRBV6-6; D gene: .; clone size: .; CDR3 protein: CASSYSRGDSNQPQHF; CDR3 DNA: TGTGCCAGCAGTTACTCTAGGGGAGATAGCAATCAGCCCCAGCATTTT
J gene: TRBJ1-3; V gene: TRBV5-1; D gene: TRBD1; clone size: .; CDR3 protein: CASSLGYTGENTIYF; CDR3 DNA: TGCGCCAGCAGCTTGGGGTATACAGGGGAAAACACCATATATTTT
J gene: TRBJ2-4; V gene: TRBV18; D gene: .; clone size: .; CDR3 protein: CASSQGSQNIQYF; CDR3 DNA: TGTGCCAGCTCACAGGGTTCGCAAAACATTCAGTACTTC
J gene: TRBJ1-4; V gene: TRBV3-1/TRBV3-2; D gene: .; clone size: .; CDR3 protein: CASSQSWEGGSGEKLFF; CDR3 DNA: TGTGCCAGCAGCCAATCGTGGGAGGGAGGCAGCGGTGAAAAACTGTTTTTT
J gene: TRBJ1-4; V gene: TRBV24-1; D gene: .; clone size: .; CDR3 protein: CATSDPPSGPYCEKLFF; CDR3 DNA: TGTGCCACCAGTGATCCGCCTTCAGGGCCTTATTGTGAAAAACTGTTTTTT
J gene: TRBJ1-1; V gene: TRBV7-3; D gene: .; clone size: .; CDR3 protein: CASSPTLQTTEAFF; CDR3 DNA: TGTGCCAGCAGCCCTACCTTACAAACCACTGAAGCTTTCTTT
J gene: TRBJ1-1; V gene: TRBV19; D gene: .; clone size: .; CDR3 protein: CASSIWRQGPAEAFF; CDR3 DNA: TGTGCCAGTAGTATATGGCGGCAGGGGCCCGCTGAAGCTTTCTTT
J gene: TRBJ2-5; V gene: TRBV5-4; D gene: .; clone size: .; CDR3 protein: CASSPGLQIKTQYF; CDR3 DNA: TGTGCCAGCAGCCCGGGACTTCAGATCAAGACCCAGTACTTC
J gene: TRBJ1-1; V gene: TRBV7-9; D gene: .; clone size: .; CDR3 protein: CASSLSGGINTEAFF; CDR3 DNA: TGTGCCAGCAGCTTATCCGGAGGGATTAACACTGAAGCTTTCTTT
J gene: TRBJ2-7; V gene: TRBV5-5; D gene: TRBD1; clone size: .; CDR3 protein: CASSNRGNEQYF; CDR3 DNA: TGTGCCAGCAGCAACAGGGGAAACGAGCAGTACTTC
J gene: TRBJ2-7; V gene: TRBV5-6; D gene: .; clone size: .; CDR3 protein: CASSLSGTSFYEQYF; CDR3 DNA: TGTGCCAGCAGCTTGTCCGGGACAAGTTTCTACGAGCAGTACTTC
J gene: TRBJ2-5; V gene: TRBV6-1; D gene: TRBD1; clone size: once; CDR3 protein: CASSELRAPRDRGQETQYF; CDR3 DNA: TGTGCCAGCAGTGAATTAAGGGCCCCTCGGGACAGGGGCCAAGAGACCCAGTACTTC
J gene: TRBJ1-2; V gene: TRBV29-1; D gene: .; clone size: few; CDR3 protein: CSVEDSVSTF; CDR3 DNA: TGCAGCGTTGAAGATTCCGTGAGCACCTTC
J gene: TRBJ2-3; V gene: TRBV6-5; D gene: .; clone size: .; CDR3 protein: CASSYSGTLLTDTQYF; CDR3 DNA: TGTGCCAGCAGTTACTCCGGGACCCTGCTGACAGATACGCAGTATTTT